The subject of this entry is one TCR beta chain. Its antigen remains unidentified. The data originate from a study of OX40 agonist ivuxolimab in advanced cancers. Study as a whole: Patients received the agonistic anti-OX40 (CD134) antibody ivuxolimab. General study findings and limits: By week 6 at 0.1 to 3.0 mg/kg, blood CD4+ and CD8+ T cells had expanded clonally. Among the least clonally expanded were partial responders at 0.1-3.0 mg/kg.

Data came from immunoSEQ multiplex PCR; TCRdb stores just in-frame clones and leaves some out. The sample contains over 60,000 clones, 75% to 85% of which appear only once. Deletions cut 4 bases from V and 5 bases from J, with 21 bases between. There are 16 residues in the CDR3. Germline V CDR1 and CDR2: SGHTS, YDEGEE. The chain carries TRBV5-8 and TRBJ1-1; D remains unclear. This receptor was identified in an adult with an advanced solid tumor such as melanoma, head and neck, liver or kidney cancer. Material: CD4+ or CD8+ T cells sorted from blood, obtained in a trial of the OX40 agonist ivuxolimab. Here the CDR3 DNA reads TGTGCCAGCAGCGAGCGTTTGGGTAATGTAGGGACTGAAGCTTTCTTT. This gives the protein CASSERLGNVGTEAFF.